This record covers a single T cell receptor (beta chain). The data are from a study of blood T cell repertoires in COVID-19. Study overall: Material from acute and convalescent COVID-19 was sourced from the United States, Italy and Spain. Sources were T cells, B-cell-depleted T cells, or PBMCs; the material itself was cDNA or gDNA.

Germline V gene sequence: CDR1 SQVTM, CDR2 ANQGSEA. This CDR3 is built from 13 residues. Trimming cost V 5 bases and J 7 bases; bases outside gene matches: 11. In the authors' workflow: The authors estimated nucleated cell counts from reference gene primer amplification. TCRdb's copy holds only in-frame clones and misses some; the assay was immunoSEQ multiplex PCR. From that table come the V and J calls and clone size; the DNA was used to work out D and trimming. The sample includes 250,000 or so clones, about 88% of them seen just once. The receptor comes from a woman in her 70s with active or convalescent COVID-19. Sequenced input: peripheral blood. The V gene is TRBV29-1, the J gene TRBJ2-7; 7 bases line up with TRBD2. DNA of the CDR3: TGCAGCGTTCATCAGCGGGGCCCAGGGGAGCAGTACTTC. It specifies CSVHQRGPGEQYF.